This T cell receptor (beta chain) was identified in a study of vaccination effects on CD4 cells after COVID-19. CDR1 is SGDLS and CDR2 is YYNGEE in the germline V gene. CDR3 size: 15 residues. The V end was cut by 8 bases, the J end by 8 bases, with 20 bases between. About this clone itself: Its antigen is as yet unknown.

Antigen-specific CD4+ T cells expanded by the ViraFEST assay with viral peptide pools were then sequenced. Following a roughly ten-day culture, CD4+ T cells were purified. A positive SARS-CoV-2 PCR test fell between March and December 2020. Libraries were prepared by immunoSEQ multiplex PCR; TCRdb keeps only in-frame clonotypes and omits some of them. This table holds 20,000 to 30,000 clones, roughly 69% found once. The sample here was CD4+ T cells from PBMCs cultured with SARS-CoV-2 spike peptides, taken before COVID-19 vaccination. The V and J genes are TRBV9 and TRBJ1-6; the D gene is possibly TRBD1 (5 bases). This TCR came from a human donor who had a prior SARS-CoV-2 infection. DNA for the CDR3: TGTGCCAGTAATTCCGCAGGGCACGGGTATTCACCCCTCCACTTT. Protein sequence: CASNSAGHGYSPLHF.